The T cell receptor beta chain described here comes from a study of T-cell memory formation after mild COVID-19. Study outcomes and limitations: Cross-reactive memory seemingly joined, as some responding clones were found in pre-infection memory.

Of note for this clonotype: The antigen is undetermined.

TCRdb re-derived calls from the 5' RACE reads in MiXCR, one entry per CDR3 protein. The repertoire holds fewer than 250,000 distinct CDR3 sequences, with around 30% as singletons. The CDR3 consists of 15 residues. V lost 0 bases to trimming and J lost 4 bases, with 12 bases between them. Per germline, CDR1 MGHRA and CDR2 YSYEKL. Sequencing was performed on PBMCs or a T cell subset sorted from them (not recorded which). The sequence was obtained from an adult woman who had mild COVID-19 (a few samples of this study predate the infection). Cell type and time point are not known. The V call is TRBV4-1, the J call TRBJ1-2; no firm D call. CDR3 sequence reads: CASSQEFAIIYGYTF. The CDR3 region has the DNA TGCGCCAGCAGCCAAGAGTTTGCCATTATCTATGGCTACACCTTC.